This note documents a single T cell receptor (beta chain) sequence. The sample comes from a study of blood T cell repertoires in COVID-19. Overall study context: Sites in the United States, Italy and Spain provided acute and convalescent COVID-19 samples. PBMCs, B-cell-depleted T cells, or T cells provided the cDNA or gDNA that made up the material.

This CDR3 spans 16 amino acids. V lost 1 base and J 3 bases, leaving 13 bases between the germline ends. The germline V gene has CDR1 KGHSH and CDR2 LQKENI. Authors' processing steps: Counts of nucleated cells, estimated from reference gene primer amplification, were obtained. Assay: immunoSEQ multiplex PCR; the TCRdb copy retains only in-frame clones and omits some. V, J and clone size are those of that table, while D and trimming were read from the DNA. The table has around 74,000 clones, under 95% seen once; the top ten hold about 17%. The sample consisted of peripheral blood. This clonotype was obtained from a woman aged 80 or older with active or convalescent COVID-19. V is TRBV18 and J is TRBJ1-5; D might be TRBD1 (5 bases). The CDR3 loop is CASSPLGGRNNQPQHF. DNA of the CDR3: TGTGCCAGCTCACCACTCGGGGGACGGAACAATCAGCCCCAGCATTTT.